A single sample gave rise to the 19 T cell receptor beta chains below, sequenced in a study of identical twins. TCRdb independently ran MiXCR on the 5' RACE reads; one entry per CDR3 protein. The repertoire holds fewer than 500,000 distinct CDR3 sequences, with 20% to 30% as singletons. The same data also went into a second study, on T cells expressing NK-cell markers.

Sequenced: CD4+ T cells sorted from blood. The receptors come from a woman between 18 and 29 years old in good health.

This clonotype was seen only a few times. The rearrangement joins TRBV9 to TRBJ2-2, with TRBD2 matching 10 bases. Germline CDR1 SGDLS, CDR2 YYNGEE. J gave up 6 bases and V 0 bases, and 8 bases lay outside the gene matches. The CDR3 contains 17 residues. This CDR3 is CASSVGLSGGAPGELFF. In DNA form, the CDR3 reads TGTGCCAGCAGCGTAGGCCTAAGCGGGGGGGCTCCCGGGGAGCTGTTTTTT. Together with reference TRBV9 and TRBJ2-2, the CDR3 gives the full variable domain: DSGVTQTPKHLITATGQRVTLRCSPRSGDLSVYWYQQSLDQGLQFLIQYYNGEERAKGNILERFSAQQFPDLHSELNLSSLELGDSALYFCASSVGLSGGAPGELFFGEGSRLTVL.

The chain employs TRBV24-1 and TRBJ2-3; 11 nucleotides align to TRBD2. The CDR3 contains 15 residues. The trim removed 6 bases at V and 3 bases at J, leaving 4 bases unmatched. CDR1 and CDR2 from the germline V gene are KGHDR and SFDVKD. The CDR3 here is CATSPGTSGTDTQYF. CDR3 bases: TGTGCCACCAGTCCCGGGACTAGCGGTACAGATACGCAGTATTTT.

Turning to this clonotype: The junction does not match germline at one end; this may be a read error. V gene TRBV12-3 or TRBV12-4 combines with J gene TRBJ2-5; possibly TRBD1 or TRBD2 for D (6 bases each). This CDR3 is 15 amino acids long. CDR3 DNA: TGTGCCGGCAGTGGGGGGCGGGGTCGGCAAGAGACCCAGTACTTC. Residues: CAGSGGRGRQETQYF.

This clonotype occurred a few times. The chain employs TRBV20-1 and TRBJ1-1; D may be TRBD1 (6 bases). The germline V gene encodes CDR1 DFQATT and CDR2 SNEGSKA (reference sequence). Trimming shortened V by 1 base and J by 5 bases, and 14 bases separated the two germline ends. CDR3 length equals 14 residues. CDR3 nucleotide sequence: TGCAGTGCTAGAGCAGGGGCAGGACTTACTGAAGCTTTCTTT. The encoded protein is CSARAGAGLTEAFF.

V gene TRBV6-1 combines with J gene TRBJ2-6, with 11 bases identical to TRBD2. In germline, CDR1 is MNHNS, CDR2 SASEGT. Germline trimming cut 7 bases from V and 0 bases from J; bases unmatched to any gene: 5. The CDR3 has 17 amino acids. CDR3 nucleotide sequence: TGTGCCAGCAACAGACTAGCGGGGTTCTCTGGGGCCAACGTCCTGACTTTC. It encodes CASNRLAGFSGANVLTF.

The CDR3 nucleotides read TGTGCCATCAGTGAACGGGATGGCTACACCTTC. This sequence encodes CAISERDGYTF. The chain has TRBV10-3 and TRBJ1-2, with D uncertain. V dropped 3 bases and J dropped 6 bases, with 5 bases sitting between them. The germline CDR1 and CDR2 sequences are ENHRY and SYGVKD. The CDR3 is made up of 11 amino acids.

The chain joins TRBV5-1 to TRBJ1-1; D remains unclear. This CDR3 has 15 residues. Per the germline V gene, CDR1 is SGHRS and CDR2 is YFSETQ. Trimming pared 6 bases from V and 2 bases from J, leaving 17 bases between. The CDR3 reads CASNFRPTTNTEAFF. The CDR3 region has the DNA TGCGCCAGCAACTTCCGGCCTACGACCAACACTGAAGCTTTCTTT.

The chain is built from TRBV9 and TRBJ1-6; D call uncertain. V lost 3 bases and J 6 bases, leaving 10 bases between the germline ends. This CDR3 contains 14 residues. Germline V gene data show CDR1 as SGDLS and CDR2 as YYNGEE. Here the CDR3 reads CASSADSVNSPLHF. The CDR3 DNA follows: TGTGCCAGCAGCGCGGACTCAGTTAATTCACCCCTCCACTTT.

This clonotype was observed a few times. For the CDR3, the DNA is TGCAGTGCTAGAGATCGCCGGACTAGCGGGGCGAATACGCAGTATTTT. This translates into CSARDRRTSGANTQYF. V gene TRBV20-1 combines with J gene TRBJ2-3; 12 nucleotides agree with TRBD2. This CDR3 has 16 residues. CDR1 is DFQATT, CDR2 SNEGSKA, per germline (reference sequence). The ends lost 0 bases at V and 7 bases at J; junction bases unmatched: 8.

This chain uses TRBV12-3 or TRBV12-4 with TRBJ2-7; TRBD2 matches at 8 bases. This CDR3 comprises 15 residues. V trimming: 5 bases; J trimming: 5 bases; junction bases outside the gene matches: 11. This CDR3 is CASSPSRAGAHEQYF. The DNA for the CDR3 is TGTGCCAGCAGTCCCAGTCGAGCGGGAGCTCACGAGCAGTACTTC.

Many counts were recorded for this clonotype. The chain carries TRBV7-9 and TRBJ1-1; no definite D call. Trimming pared 0 bases from V and 2 bases from J, leaving 16 bases between. Germline CDR1 is SEHNR and CDR2 is FQNEAQ (reference sequence). The CDR3 extends over 17 amino acids. DNA for the CDR3: TGTGCCAGCAGCTTAGCCCCTTCACAGCCGCTAAACACTGAAGCTTTCTTT. Amino acid sequence: CASSLAPSQPLNTEAFF.

This clonotype was seen a handful of times. The V gene is TRBV10-2, the J gene TRBJ1-1; D remains ambiguous. Germline-derived CDR1 and CDR2 are WSHSY and SAAADI. V was clipped by 7 bases and J by 5 bases, with 11 bases between them. CDR3 length equals 12 residues. The CDR3 sequence: CASTRGGTEAFF. CDR3 nucleotides: TGCGCCAGCACCCGGGGAGGTACTGAAGCTTTCTTT.

The chain employs TRBV5-5 and TRBJ1-1, with D perhaps matching TRBD1 (5 bases). V lost 2 bases to trimming and J lost 1 base, with 15 bases between them. This CDR3 comprises 16 residues. Germline lookup yields CDR1 SGHKS and CDR2 YYEKEE (reference sequence). CDR3: CASSFSRGPPNTEAFF. CDR3 sequence (DNA): TGTGCCAGCAGCTTTTCTAGGGGTCCGCCGAACACTGAAGCTTTCTTT.

The V and J genes are TRBV7-3 and TRBJ2-2; a possible D gene is TRBD2 (6 bases). V was clipped by 4 bases and J by 0 bases, with 12 bases between them. The germline gives CDR1 SGHTA, CDR2 FQGTGA. The CDR3 spans 16 residues. The CDR3 here is CASSSTGGANTGELFF. CDR3 in DNA: TGTGCCAGCAGCTCTACAGGAGGGGCGAACACCGGGGAGCTGTTTTTT.

The CDR3, as DNA: TGTGCCAGCAGTTCCCGCCTCAAGACAACAGATACGCAGTATTTT. This translates into CASSSRLKTTDTQYF. V gene TRBV25-1 combines with J gene TRBJ2-3; D ambiguous. CDR1 and CDR2 from the germline V gene are MGHDK and SYGVNS. This CDR3 has 15 residues. Trimming left V 5 bases short and J 3 bases short, with 15 bases between.

The chain recombines TRBV27 with TRBJ1-5; D unclear. This CDR3 comprises 14 residues. Trimming stripped 1 base from V and 6 bases from J, with 10 bases between. CDR1 is MNHEY, CDR2 SMNVEV, per germline (reference sequence). The CDR3, as DNA: TGTGCCAGCAGTTTATGGGGATACGGTCAGCCCCAGCATTTT. It translates to CASSLWGYGQPQHF.

The genes are TRBV5-1 and TRBJ2-7, with a tentative D call TRBD1 (6 bases). CDR3 size: 14 residues. The V end was cut by 3 bases, the J end by 5 bases, with 15 bases between. Germline V gene data show CDR1 as SGHRS and CDR2 as YFSETQ. The CDR3 loop is CASSSGPGVDEQYF. The CDR3 DNA reads as TGCGCCAGCAGCTCTGGTCCAGGGGTGGACGAGCAGTACTTC.

The chain recombines TRBV6-2 or TRBV6-3 with TRBJ2-7, with no clear D. The V gene lost 6 bases and the J gene lost 6 bases, with 12 bases spanning the gap. Germline values: CDR1 MNHEY, CDR2 SVGEGT. The CDR3 totals 12 residues. For the CDR3, the DNA is TGTGCCAGCAGGGCCTATCTCGGCGAGCAGTACTTC. Encoded protein: CASRAYLGEQYF.

This clonotype was observed a few times. V and J are TRBV3-1 and TRBJ2-3, with D possibly called TRBD1 or TRBD2 (7 bases each). This CDR3 is 16 amino acids long. V was shortened by 4 bases and J by 4 bases, with 18 bases between the two germline ends. Germline CDR1 reads LGHDT; CDR2 reads YNNKEL (reference sequence). CDR3 in DNA: TGTGCCAGCAGCCCCAACGAGGGAGGGGGCGCAGATACGCAGTATTTT. Encoded protein: CASSPNEGGGADTQYF.